The rows below give T cell receptor beta chains drawn from one sample of a study of T cell changes during pregnancy in multiple sclerosis. Assay: immunoSEQ multiplex PCR; the TCRdb copy retains only in-frame clones and omits some. This sample yields fewer than 45,000 clones, of which around 90% are seen a single time; about 0.72% belongs to the top ten. Sequenced material: CD4+ T cells from peripheral blood mononuclear cells, taken after pregnancy. The receptors shown here come from a female donor in good health, enrolled as a control in a pregnancy study. Each CDR3 is given with its conserved first and last residue. The order of the fields is CDR3 DNA, CDR3 protein, J gene, clone size, V gene, D gene. D genes are given only for firm matches. Expanded clones are given a class, and other clones once, few, many or no size at all.

TGTGCCAGCAGCCAAGAATCCGGCAGGGGAGCCAAAAACATTCAGTACTTC CASSQESGRGAKNIQYF TRBJ2-4 . TRBV14 .
TGTGCCAGTAGTGGGACTAGCGGGACCTCGGGGTTCTTC CASSGTSGTSGFF TRBJ2-1 . TRBV19 TRBD2
TGTGCCAGCGCTCCGGGACAGAAGGCAGATACGCAGTATTTT CASAPGQKADTQYF TRBJ2-3 . TRBV6-6 TRBD1
TGTGCCTGGAGTAGGGGCGAAACTATCTCTGGAAACACCATATATTTT CAWSRGETISGNTIYF TRBJ1-3 . TRBV30 .
TGTGCCAGCAGTGAAATAACTGTTGGCTACACCTTC CASSEITVGYTF TRBJ1-2 . TRBV2 .
TGTGCCAGCAGTGAACGGTGGTCGAGTTACGAGCAGTACTTC CASSERWSSYEQYF TRBJ2-7 . TRBV2 .
TGTGCCAGCTTCAGAGCAGGGCCTCTGGATGAAAAACTGTTTTTT CASFRAGPLDEKLFF TRBJ1-4 . TRBV28 .
TGTGCCACCCGACTAGCGGGGGGGCCAGTGGGAGATACGCAGTATTTT CATRLAGGPVGDTQYF TRBJ2-3 . TRBV19 TRBD2
TGTGCCAGTAGTATGAGTTATAGCAATCAGCCCCAGCATTTT CASSMSYSNQPQHF TRBJ1-5 . TRBV19 .
TGTGCCAGCAGTTCCACAGGGGGCTACGAGCAGTTCTTC CASSSTGGYEQFF TRBJ2-1 . TRBV7-3 TRBD1
TGTGCCAGCAGTGGCCCCGACAGGAACACTGAAGCTTTCTTT CASSGPDRNTEAFF TRBJ1-1 . TRBV6-1 .
TGTGCCAGTAGACTAGCGGGGGGGCCCTTAGATGAGCAGTTCTTC CASRLAGGPLDEQFF TRBJ2-1 few TRBV19 TRBD2
TGTGCCAGCAGCTGGACAGGGGGAACTAGCGGGAGAGCAGATACGCAGTATTTT CASSWTGGTSGRADTQYF TRBJ2-3 . TRBV7-2 .
TGTGCCAGCAGACCGTGGGGAGCGGGTGCGGATAATTCACCCCTCCACTTT CASRPWGAGADNSPLHF TRBJ1-6 . TRBV7-9 .
TGTGCCAGCAGCAAGACAGGGCTAATGACAGATACGCAGTATTTT CASSKTGLMTDTQYF TRBJ2-3 . TRBV6-5 TRBD1
TGTGCCAGTAGAAATAACGGGAGGGAGAACAATGAGCAGTTCTTC CASRNNGRENNEQFF TRBJ2-1 . TRBV19 TRBD2
TGTGCCAGCACCGTAGGGGCTTTCGGAAAAGATGAGCAGTTCTTC CASTVGAFGKDEQFF TRBJ2-1 once TRBV6-1 .
TGTGCCAGCAGCCCTGCCGCGGGGTTTAAGACCTACGAGCAGTACTTC CASSPAAGFKTYEQYF TRBJ2-7 . TRBV27 .
TGCGCCAGCAGCTCCGGGACAGGGACCCCGGGCGGGGAGCTGTTTTTT CASSSGTGTPGGELFF TRBJ2-2 . TRBV5-1 TRBD1
TGCGCCAGCAGTGGAGGTTGGAGGACCGGGGAGCTGTTTTTT CASSGGWRTGELFF TRBJ2-2 . TRBV10-1 .
TGTGCCAGCAGCGTAGGCCAGGCTGATTCACCCCTCCACTTT CASSVGQADSPLHF TRBJ1-6 . TRBV9 .
TGTGCCAGCAGCTTAGTGGCGGCCGGGGAGCTGTTTTTT CASSLVAAGELFF TRBJ2-2 . TRBV13 .
TGTGCCAGCAGCTACCGGACTAGCGCTCGGGAGACCCAGTACTTC CASSYRTSARETQYF TRBJ2-5 . TRBV5-4 TRBD2
TGCGCCAGCAGCTTGCGAATAGCGGGGTCTAGCACAGATACGCAGTATTTT CASSLRIAGSSTDTQYF TRBJ2-3 . TRBV5-1 TRBD2
TGTGCCAGCAGCCCCGGGATTCCCGGGGACATTCAGTACTTC CASSPGIPGDIQYF TRBJ2-4 . TRBV5-4 .
TGTGCCAGCAGCGAGGGGTCGGGACTAGCGGGACGAGAGACCCAGTACTTC CASSEGSGLAGRETQYF TRBJ2-5 . TRBV9 TRBD2
TGTGCCAGCAGTTTTTCTGGGGGCATTGGGCAGCCCCAGCATTTT CASSFSGGIGQPQHF TRBJ1-5 . TRBV28 .
TGTGCCAGCAACCCCATTAGCGGGGGGATCAATGAGCAGTTCTTC CASNPISGGINEQFF TRBJ2-1 . TRBV7-9 TRBD2
TGTGCCAGCAGCTTGTCCTCACTAGCGGGAGGCCGAGAAGAGACCCAGTACTTC CASSLSSLAGGREETQYF TRBJ2-5 . TRBV7-9 TRBD2
TGTGCCAGCAGCGCCGGGACTAGCTCCGAGCAGTACTTC CASSAGTSSEQYF TRBJ2-7 . TRBV9 TRBD2
TGTGCCAGTAGTATGTCCCAGGGCCTCAATCAGCCCCAGCATTTT CASSMSQGLNQPQHF TRBJ1-5 . TRBV19 .
TGTGCCAGCAGCGTTACTAGCGACCCGAACACCGGGGAGCTGTTTTTT CASSVTSDPNTGELFF TRBJ2-2 once TRBV9 TRBD2
TGTGCCAGCAAGGGGGGGTGGACTGAAGCTTTCTTT CASKGGWTEAFF TRBJ1-1 . TRBV6-1 .
TGCGCCAGCAGCTTGATACAGGGGAGCTCCGAGCAGTACTTC CASSLIQGSSEQYF TRBJ2-7 . TRBV5-1 TRBD1
TGTGCCAGTAGTAGGGGACTAGCGGGGCTAACCTACGAGCAGTACTTC CASSRGLAGLTYEQYF TRBJ2-7 medium-sized TRBV19 TRBD2
TGTGCCAGCAGCCCCCTCGGCCGAGGACAGGGGGAGGAGACCCAGTACTTC CASSPLGRGQGEETQYF TRBJ2-5 once TRBV7-2 TRBD1
TGTGCCAGCCTACACACGCTGGGACAGTACGGCAATGAGCAGTTCTTC CASLHTLGQYGNEQFF TRBJ2-1 . TRBV2 TRBD1
TGTGCCAGCAGCCGCCACTGGGACAGGGGGCCGGACAATGAGCAGTTCTTC CASSRHWDRGPDNEQFF TRBJ2-1 . TRBV11-2 TRBD1
TGTGCCAGCAGCTTGCCCGCACTAGCGGACCCCAGCTCTGGGGCCAACGTCCTGACTTTC CASSLPALADPSSGANVLTF TRBJ2-6 . TRBV5-4 TRBD2
TGCGCCAGCAGCCAGGGGGGATCACCCCACACCGGGGAGCTGTTTTTT CASSQGGSPHTGELFF TRBJ2-2 . TRBV4-1 .
TGCGCCAGCAGCTTGGAAGACAGTAAGAGAGGCGAGCAGTACTTC CASSLEDSKRGEQYF TRBJ2-7 once TRBV5-1 .
TGTGCCAGCAGTTACTCAGCCCAAGAGACCCAGTACTTC CASSYSAQETQYF TRBJ2-5 . TRBV6-6 .
TGCGCCAGCAGTCAACGAGGTCGCGTCTATGGCTACACCTTC CASSQRGRVYGYTF TRBJ1-2 once TRBV23-1 .
TGTGCCAGCAGCCTGTATGAACTAGCTAACATTCAGTACTTC CASSLYELANIQYF TRBJ2-4 . TRBV5-4 .
TGTGCCAGTCACCGGTCTATTACGGTGAACACTGAAGCTTTCTTT CASHRSITVNTEAFF TRBJ1-1 . TRBV6-4 .
TGTGCCATCAGTGAGGAGAGGACCGGGGAGCTGTTTTTT CAISEERTGELFF TRBJ2-2 . TRBV10-3 .
TGTGCCAGCAGCGCGGAGTCCACAGATACGCAGTATTTT CASSAESTDTQYF TRBJ2-3 . TRBV9 .
TGTGCCAGCAGTGACAGGGGCTCGGGCAATCAGCCCCAGCATTTT CASSDRGSGNQPQHF TRBJ1-5 . TRBV2 .
TGTGCCAGCAGACCCGGGACAGTCTCCTACGAGCAGTACTTC CASRPGTVSYEQYF TRBJ2-7 few TRBV6-1 TRBD1
TGTGCCAGCAGCCGATCGGGACTAGCGGACAGCTCCTACAATGAGCAGTTCTTC CASSRSGLADSSYNEQFF TRBJ2-1 . TRBV11-2 TRBD2
TGTGCCAGCAGCGGAGGGATTGATTCACCCCTCCACTTT CASSGGIDSPLHF TRBJ1-6 . TRBV9 .
TGTGCCAGCAGCCTCAGGGGGCGCATCCACGAGCAGTACTTC CASSLRGRIHEQYF TRBJ2-7 . TRBV6-5 TRBD1
TGCGCCAGCAGCTTGGCCACAGGCAGCTCCTACGAGCAGTACTTC CASSLATGSSYEQYF TRBJ2-7 . TRBV5-1 .
TGTGCCAGCAGCTTAGGGGGGGGCGGGGGGAACTCTGGGGCCAACGTCCTGACTTTC CASSLGGGGGNSGANVLTF TRBJ2-6 once TRBV27 TRBD2
TGCGCCAGCAGCTTGGACAGGCCAGATACGCAGTATTTT CASSLDRPDTQYF TRBJ2-3 . TRBV5-1 .
TGTGCCAGCAGTTCTGGGACACCTTCCTACGAGCAGTACTTC CASSSGTPSYEQYF TRBJ2-7 . TRBV6-5 .
TGTGCCAGCAGCCTCGGGACAGCATCCGTATACTTC CASSLGTASVYF TRBJ2-4 . TRBV7-9 TRBD1